This entry features one T cell receptor beta chain sequence. The target of this receptor is not known. Per-base qualities were not stored, and no clone one base away is much larger. These data originate in a study of T cell repertoires in cytomegalovirus infection (dated by TCRdb to between 2018 and 2021). Concerning the study at large: The peptide stimulations were aimed at well-studied HLA-B-restricted epitopes as well as recently identified HLA-C-restricted CMV epitopes, whose presentation resists viral immunomodulation. The HLA type of each donor mattered for the analysis, because public TCR beta signatures pointed to carriage of CMV infection along with the matching HLA type. Broader findings and caveats from the paper: In both this cohort and an independent cohort of 300 to 450 donors, the cumulative frequency of public TCR beta family members distinguished carriers of CMV infection plus the relevant HLA type. In the ex vivo response, HLA-C-restricted CMV-specific TCR beta clonotypes were dominant, and in two of eight donors the single most frequent clonotype came from this HLA-C-restricted group.

The data were produced on an Illumina HiSeq 1500. TCRdb reanalyzed the raw reads on its own, using fastp at Q25 for trimming and MiXCR for clone calling, and kept in-frame beta chains. Identical CDR3 protein sequences are pooled into one entry, listed with their most common genes and DNA. A total of approximately 500,000 distinct CDR3 sequences appear in this sample, around 35% of them only once. The ten largest clones take up 15% to 20% of the sample. The germline V gene specifies MNHNS as CDR1 and SASEGT as CDR2. The CDR3 goes from the cysteine to the phenylalanine over 19 residues. Of all the DNA, just the CDR3 is kept, 57 bases in frame from base 1. Trimming leaves V shorter by 5 bases and J shorter by 1 base, with the junction holding 16 bases beyond the gene matches. Interpreted using the paper, the treatment or condition label stands for: in vitro stimulation with specific CMV peptide epitopes to enrich CMV-specific T cells.

The rearranged chain carries TRBV6-1 and TRBJ1-4; 7 central bases correspond to TRBD1. The receptor was derived from a human donor in good health (CMV status not recorded). Some clones in this sample may be carry-over from other donors' samples. Source: cultured PBMCs, taken from culture after CMV antigen stimulation. The base sequence is TGTGCCAGCAGTACGAATGCCAGACAGGGTATTGGAACTAATGAAAAACTGTTTTTT. Its protein is CASSTNARQGIGTNEKLFF.